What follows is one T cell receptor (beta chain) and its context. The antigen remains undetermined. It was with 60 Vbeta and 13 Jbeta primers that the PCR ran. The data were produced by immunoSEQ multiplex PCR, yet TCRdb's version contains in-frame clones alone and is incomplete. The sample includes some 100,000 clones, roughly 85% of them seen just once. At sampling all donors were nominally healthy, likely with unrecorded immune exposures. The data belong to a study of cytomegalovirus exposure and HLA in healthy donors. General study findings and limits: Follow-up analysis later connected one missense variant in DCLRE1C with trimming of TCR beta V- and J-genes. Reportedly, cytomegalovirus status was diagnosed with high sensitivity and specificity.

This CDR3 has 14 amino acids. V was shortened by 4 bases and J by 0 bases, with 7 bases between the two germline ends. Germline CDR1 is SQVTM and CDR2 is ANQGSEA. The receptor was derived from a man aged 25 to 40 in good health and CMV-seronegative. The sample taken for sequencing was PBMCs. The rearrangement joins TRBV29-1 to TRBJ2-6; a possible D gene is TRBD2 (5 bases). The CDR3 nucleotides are TGCAGCGTTGGTGGGAGCTCTGGGGCCAACGTCCTGACTTTC. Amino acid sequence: CSVGGSSGANVLTF. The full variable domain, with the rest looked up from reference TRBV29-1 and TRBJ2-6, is SAVISQKPSRDICQRGTSLTIQCQVDSQVTMMFWYRQQPGQSLTLIATANQGSEATYESGFVIDKFPISRPNLTFSTLTVSNMSPEDSSIYLCSVGGSSGANVLTFGAGSRLTVL.